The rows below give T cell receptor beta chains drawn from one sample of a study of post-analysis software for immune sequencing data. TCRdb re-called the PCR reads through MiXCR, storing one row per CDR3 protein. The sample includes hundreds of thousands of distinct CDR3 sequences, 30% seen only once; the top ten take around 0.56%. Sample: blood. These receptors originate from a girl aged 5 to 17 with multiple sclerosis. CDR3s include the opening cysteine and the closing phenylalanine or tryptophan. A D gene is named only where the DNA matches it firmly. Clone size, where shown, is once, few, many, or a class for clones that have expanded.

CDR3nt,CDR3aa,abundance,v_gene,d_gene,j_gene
TGTGCCAGCAGGCCTAGCGGGGGAGGAGATACGCAGTATTTT,CASRPSGGGDTQYF,few,TRBV12-3/TRBV12-4,TRBD2,TRBJ2-3
TGTGCCAGCAGCTTCACCACGACAGCCAACACTGAAGCTTTCTTT,CASSFTTTANTEAFF,-,TRBV7-2,-,TRBJ1-1
TGCAGTGCTGATGGGCCCCGGCAGGGGGCTGTCGGTGAGCAGTTCTTC,CSADGPRQGAVGEQFF,-,TRBV20-1,TRBD1,TRBJ2-1
TGTGCCAGCAGCTTAACCTGGGGGCAGGATGCGACCGGGGAGCTGTTTTTT,CASSLTWGQDATGELFF,-,TRBV11-1,-,TRBJ2-2
TGTGCCAGCAGTGATATAAACAGAAGCAATCAGCCCCAGCATTTT,CASSDINRSNQPQHF,-,TRBV28,-,TRBJ1-5
TGCAGTGCTAGCATGGGGCTAACCTACGAGCAGTACTTC,CSASMGLTYEQYF,-,TRBV20-1,-,TRBJ2-7
TGCGCCAGCAGCGGAAACAGTAATTCACCCCTCCACTTT,CASSGNSNSPLHF,-,TRBV5-1,-,TRBJ1-6
TGTGCCAGCAGTGAAATGTGGTCGCTGGAGACCCAGTACTTC,CASSEMWSLETQYF,once,TRBV6-1,-,TRBJ2-5
TGTGCCAGCAGCTACGGGCCTTATGCGGATCAGCCCCAGCATTTT,CASSYGPYADQPQHF,-,TRBV6-6,-,TRBJ1-5
TGCAGTGCTAGAGATGAAGCGTTGGAGTTCTTC,CSARDEALEFF,-,TRBV20-1,-,TRBJ2-1
TGTGCCAGCAGTCCACAGGACCACTATGGCTACACCTTC,CASSPQDHYGYTF,-,TRBV9,-,TRBJ1-2
TGTGCCACGGGTGGTACAGATTACAATGAGCAGTTCTTC,CATGGTDYNEQFF,few,TRBV10-3,-,TRBJ2-1
TGCGCCAGCAGCTTAGAGACTAGCGGCTCCGATGAGCAGTTCTTC,CASSLETSGSDEQFF,-,TRBV5-1,TRBD2,TRBJ2-1
TGCGCCAGCAGCCAGGGACGGTTCCAAGAGACCCAGTACTTC,CASSQGRFQETQYF,-,TRBV4-1,-,TRBJ2-5
TGTGCCAGTTGGGGACAGCTGAACACTGAAGCTTTCTTT,CASWGQLNTEAFF,-,TRBV7-9,TRBD1,TRBJ1-1
TGTGCCAGCAGCTTAGTGTCTTTACTAGCGGGAGCGCGAACCTACAATGAGCAGTTCTTC,CASSLVSLLAGARTYNEQFF,few,TRBV7-9,TRBD2,TRBJ2-1
TGCGCCAGCAGCTTGAAGGGGGATGGTCAGCCCCAGCATTTT,CASSLKGDGQPQHF,many,TRBV5-1,-,TRBJ1-5
TGTGCCATCCAAATCGGGGGCGCAGACTCTGGGGCCAACGTCCTGACTTTC,CAIQIGGADSGANVLTF,-,TRBV10-3,-,TRBJ2-6
TGCAGTGCTAGAGATCTCCGCTCCCAAGAGACCCAGTACTTC,CSARDLRSQETQYF,-,TRBV20-1,-,TRBJ2-5
TGTGCCAGCAGTGAAGACGGCCCCAGGACACGGAGCTCCTACGAGCAGTACTTC,CASSEDGPRTRSSYEQYF,-,TRBV2,-,TRBJ2-7
TGTGCCAGCAGGGACCGGGCGGCTAATACGCAGTATTTT,CASRDRAANTQYF,few,TRBV12-3/TRBV12-4,-,TRBJ2-3
TGCGCCAGCAGCTCCGGGACAGGGAGCTACACCTTC,CASSSGTGSYTF,few,TRBV5-1,TRBD1,TRBJ1-2
TGTGCCAGCAGCTACGGGGGTGTGGAGCAGTACTTC,CASSYGGVEQYF,-,TRBV7-9,-,TRBJ2-7
TGCAGTGCTCTAGTGTTGGAGACCCAGTACTTC,CSALVLETQYF,few,TRBV20-1,-,TRBJ2-5
TGTGCCAGCAGCCTCGGACTAGCCCTCACAGATACGCAGTATTTT,CASSLGLALTDTQYF,-,TRBV27,TRBD2,TRBJ2-3
TGCGCCAGCAGCTTGGGACTAGATGAACGCACAGATACGCAGTATTTT,CASSLGLDERTDTQYF,-,TRBV5-1,-,TRBJ2-3
TGCGCCAGCAGCCCCGCCGGAGGTAATGAGCAGTTCTTC,CASSPAGGNEQFF,-,TRBV5-1,-,TRBJ2-1
TGCAGCGCCATGATTGGACTCTCCTACGAGCAGTACTTC,CSAMIGLSYEQYF,-,TRBV29-1,-,TRBJ2-7
TGTGCCAGCGGTCCGCCGGGACTTATCTACAATGAGCAGTTCTTC,CASGPPGLIYNEQFF,-,TRBV6-2/TRBV6-3,-,TRBJ2-1
TGTGCCAGCAGCCACAAGCGGGACAGGATCTCCTACGAGCAGTACTTC,CASSHKRDRISYEQYF,-,TRBV2,-,TRBJ2-7
TGTGCCACCAGCGGATTAGAGGGTGGCTACACCTTC,CATSGLEGGYTF,few,TRBV24-1,-,TRBJ1-2
TGTGCCAGCAGTGACGTTCTCTGGTCCCCTGGAGATACGCAGTATTTT,CASSDVLWSPGDTQYF,few,TRBV2,-,TRBJ2-3
TGTGCCAGCAGCGTAGCGGCAGGGGGAAGGCAAGAGACCCAGTACTTC,CASSVAAGGRQETQYF,-,TRBV9,TRBD1,TRBJ2-5
TGTGCCAGCAGTTTGGGCAGGGGCGACTATGGCTACACCTTC,CASSLGRGDYGYTF,few,TRBV12-3/TRBV12-4,-,TRBJ1-2
TGTGCCAGCAGTGCTAGTAGCGGGAGTTTCGGGGGTGAGCAGTTCTTC,CASSASSGSFGGEQFF,-,TRBV6-4,TRBD2,TRBJ2-1
TGTGCCAGCAGCTTACATACTAGCGGGGGGGCCAACGAGCAGTACTTC,CASSLHTSGGANEQYF,-,TRBV7-2,TRBD2,TRBJ2-7
TGTGCCAGCAGCTTAGGGGGGCAGATCACTGAAGCTTTCTTT,CASSLGGQITEAFF,few,TRBV11-1,-,TRBJ1-1
TGTGCCAGCAGCTTAGAGGGAGGGCCACGGGAGACCCAGTACTTC,CASSLEGGPRETQYF,few,TRBV7-9,TRBD2,TRBJ2-5
TGTGCCAGCAGTTTTCATAGGCGGGGACTAGCGGCCTACAATGAGCAGTTCTTC,CASSFHRRGLAAYNEQFF,few,TRBV27,TRBD2,TRBJ2-1
TGTGCCAGCAGTTACGGGGCTTTGGGATCACCCCTCCACTTT,CASSYGALGSPLHF,few,TRBV12-3/TRBV12-4,-,TRBJ1-6
TGTGCCAGCAGGGCCCCGGTCCTCTATGGCTACACCTTC,CASRAPVLYGYTF,-,TRBV2,-,TRBJ1-2
TGCGCCAGCAGCCCGGGAGAGACTGGATCCTACGAGCAGTACTTC,CASSPGETGSYEQYF,few,TRBV5-1,-,TRBJ2-7
TGCAGTGCTAGAGATGGCCGGGAGGGCCTATACAATGAGCAGTTCTTC,CSARDGREGLYNEQFF,few,TRBV20-1,TRBD2,TRBJ2-1
TGTGCCAGCAGGCACAGGGTATGGAGCCAAGAGACCCAGTACTTC,CASRHRVWSQETQYF,few,TRBV6-1,-,TRBJ2-5
TGCAGCGCCCAACGACAGGGCACCGGGGAGCTGTTTTTT,CSAQRQGTGELFF,once,TRBV29-1,TRBD1,TRBJ2-2
TGTGCCAGCAGCCGTCAGGCCCAGAACACTGAAGCTTTCTTT,CASSRQAQNTEAFF,few,TRBV12-3/TRBV12-4,-,TRBJ1-1
TGTGCCAGCAGTTTATTGGCTGGGGTTTACGAGCAGTACTTC,CASSLLAGVYEQYF,-,TRBV12-3/TRBV12-4,-,TRBJ2-7
TGTGCCAGCAGCTTAGATCAGCCGGCAGCTAATGAAAAACTGTTTTTT,CASSLDQPAANEKLFF,few,TRBV7-2,-,TRBJ1-4
TGTGCCAGCAGTTACAGTATAGGCCTTCCATATAGCAATCAGCCCCAGCATTTT,CASSYSIGLPYSNQPQHF,few,TRBV6-2/TRBV6-3,-,TRBJ1-5
TGTGCCAGCAGCCAAGATCGGGTCGGGAATCAAGCTTTCTTT,CASSQDRVGNQAFF,-,TRBV3-1,-,TRBJ1-1
TGCAGCGTTACCGCGACCGGGACAGGGCTTGGCGGGGAGCTGTTTTTT,CSVTATGTGLGGELFF,few,TRBV29-1,TRBD1,TRBJ2-2
TGCGCCAGCAGCAGGACTAGCGGGGTTGGCAAGCAGTACTTC,CASSRTSGVGKQYF,few,TRBV4-3,TRBD2,TRBJ2-7
TGTGCCAGCAGCTTATCGCGCCGGGGGGGCTACGAGCAGTACTTC,CASSLSRRGGYEQYF,-,TRBV7-9,TRBD2,TRBJ2-7